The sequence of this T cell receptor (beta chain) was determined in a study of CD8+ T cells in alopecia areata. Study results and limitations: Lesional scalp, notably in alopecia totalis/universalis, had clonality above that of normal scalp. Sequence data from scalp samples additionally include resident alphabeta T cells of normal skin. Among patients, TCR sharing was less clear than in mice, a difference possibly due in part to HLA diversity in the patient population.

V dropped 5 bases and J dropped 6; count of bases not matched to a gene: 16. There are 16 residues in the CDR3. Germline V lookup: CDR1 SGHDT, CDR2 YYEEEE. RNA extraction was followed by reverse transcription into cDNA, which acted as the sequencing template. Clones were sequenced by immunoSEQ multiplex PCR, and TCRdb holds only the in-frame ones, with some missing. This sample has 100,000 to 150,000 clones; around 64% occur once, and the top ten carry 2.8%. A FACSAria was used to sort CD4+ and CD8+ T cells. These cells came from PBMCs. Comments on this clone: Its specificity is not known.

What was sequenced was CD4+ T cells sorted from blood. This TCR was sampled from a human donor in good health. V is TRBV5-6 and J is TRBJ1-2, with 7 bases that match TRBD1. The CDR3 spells CASSSLTGRGFDGYTF. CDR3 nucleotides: TGTGCCAGCAGTTCTTTGACAGGGAGGGGATTTGATGGCTACACCTTC.